The entry that follows covers one T cell receptor (beta chain) sequence. What it binds is unknown. This specimen comes from a study of response to subunit inactivated influenza vaccine. The study, taken as a whole, reports: Each seasonal flu vaccination may recruit only limited new T cells, authors suggested.

V was clipped by 5 bases and J by 6 bases; unmatched bases: 15. Per germline, CDR1 SGHAT and CDR2 FQNNGV. This CDR3 is built from 17 residues. TCRdb re-called the RT-PCR reads with MiXCR, one entry per CDR3 protein. The sample contains about 540,000 distinct CDR3 sequences, 12% to 15% of which appear only once. The clonotype originates from a man between 45 and 60 years old who received an inactivated influenza vaccine. The gene calls are TRBV11-2 and TRBJ2-1, with 8 bases fitting TRBD1. The starting material was PBMCs from blood, obtained about 11 days after vaccination. Here the CDR3 reads CASSAVLGTGYTNEQFF. As DNA, the CDR3 is TGTGCCAGCAGCGCGGTACTAGGGACAGGTTATACCAATGAGCAGTTCTTC.